A selection of T cell receptor beta chains follows, all from one sample in a study of blood T cell repertoires in COVID-19. Assay: immunoSEQ multiplex PCR; the TCRdb copy retains only in-frame clones and omits some. The sample records around 500,000 clones, approximately 85% being singletons. The source material was peripheral blood. Receptors originate from a human donor in a cohort sampled during active COVID-19. Each CDR3 is given with its conserved first and last residue. A D gene is named only where the DNA matches it firmly. A row's size may be missing; if present it is once, few, many or a size class.

>.|few|TRBV7-2|TRBJ2-2
CASSLTALYGELFF
TGTGCCAGCAGCCTAACCGCCCTCTACGGGGAGCTGTTTTTT
>.|.|TRBV20-1|TRBJ2-7
CSGVTGSEQYF
TGCAGTGGGGTTACAGGGAGCGAGCAGTACTTC
>.|few|TRBV7-9|TRBJ1-3
CASSVTHQGNTIYF
TGTGCCAGCAGCGTAACTCACCAAGGAAACACCATATATTTT
>.|.|TRBV10-1|TRBJ2-3
CASSRLATSTDTQYF
TGCGCCAGCTCTCGGCTAGCGACTAGCACAGATACGCAGTATTTT
>TRBD1|.|TRBV18|TRBJ1-1
CASSPGTGVGMNTEAFF
TGTGCCAGCTCCCCCGGGACAGGGGTGGGCATGAACACTGAAGCTTTCTTT
>TRBD2|.|TRBV7-3|TRBJ2-7
CASSLKGGSGYEQYF
TGTGCCAGCAGCTTAAAGGGCGGGAGCGGGTACGAGCAGTACTTC
>TRBD1|.|TRBV28|TRBJ2-5
CASSLLQGLQETQYF
TGTGCCAGCAGTTTGTTACAGGGGCTACAAGAGACCCAGTACTTC
>.|.|TRBV19|TRBJ1-5
CASSMGGGSNQPQHF
TGTGCCAGTAGTATGGGAGGGGGTAGCAATCAGCCCCAGCATTTT
>TRBD1|.|TRBV5-1|TRBJ1-1
CASSWAGQGNTEAFF
TGCGCCAGCAGCTGGGCTGGACAGGGGAACACTGAAGCTTTCTTT
>TRBD1|.|TRBV12-3/TRBV12-4|TRBJ2-1
CASSGTGGQFF
TGTGCCAGCAGTGGGACAGGGGGGCAGTTCTTC
>.|.|TRBV10-3|TRBJ1-2
CAISREGDKGYTF
TGTGCCATCTCGAGAGAAGGGGATAAAGGCTACACCTTC
>TRBD2|.|TRBV5-1|TRBJ2-3
CASSLATSGRADTQYF
TGCGCCAGCAGCTTGGCGACTAGCGGAAGGGCAGATACGCAGTATTTT
>TRBD2|.|TRBV18|TRBJ2-6
CASSPVLPGLAASGANVLTF
TGTGCCAGCTCACCAGTCCTACCGGGACTAGCGGCCTCAGGGGCCAACGTCCTGACTTTC
>TRBD2|.|TRBV7-2|TRBJ2-5
CASSRGLAAPGETQYF
TGTGCCAGCAGTCGGGGACTAGCGGCACCGGGGGAGACCCAGTACTTC
>TRBD2|.|TRBV11-2|TRBJ2-3
CASSLVAGGTDTQYF
TGTGCCAGCAGCTTAGTAGCGGGAGGGACGGATACGCAGTATTTT
>TRBD2|once|TRBV6-5|TRBJ2-2
CASNPGVAGTGELFF
TGTGCCAGCAACCCGGGGGTAGCGGGAACCGGGGAGCTGTTTTTT
>TRBD2|once|TRBV5-4|TRBJ2-2
CASSRTSGSGELFF
TGTGCCAGCAGCCGGACTAGCGGATCCGGGGAGCTGTTTTTT
>.|once|TRBV19|TRBJ2-7
CASSIGRLYEQYF
TGTGCCAGTAGTATCGGCAGGTTATACGAGCAGTACTTC
>TRBD2|once|TRBV28|TRBJ2-2
CASSPWVAGEAGELFF
TGTGCCAGCAGCCCCTGGGTAGCGGGAGAAGCCGGGGAGCTGTTTTTT
>TRBD1|once|TRBV18|TRBJ1-6
CASSPTGTEGSPLHF
TGTGCCAGCTCACCAACCGGGACAGAAGGTTCACCCCTCCACTTT
>TRBD2|.|TRBV27|TRBJ2-1
CASSLSLAGGPSLFF
TGTGCCAGCAGTTTATCACTAGCGGGAGGGCCCTCCCTGTTCTTC
>TRBD1|.|TRBV6-4|TRBJ1-2
CASSDSGTGYGYTF
TGTGCCAGCAGTGACTCCGGGACAGGGTATGGCTACACCTTC
>.|.|TRBV7-2|TRBJ2-1
CASKSGSSYNEQFF
TGTGCCAGCAAGAGCGGAAGCTCCTACAATGAGCAGTTCTTC
>TRBD1|.|TRBV19|TRBJ1-6
CASTGGQGRNSPLHF
TGTGCCAGTACTGGAGGACAGGGCCGTAATTCACCCCTCCACTTT
>.|.|TRBV6-1|TRBJ1-2
CASSEAGGDYGYTF
TGTGCCAGCAGTGAAGCAGGGGGAGACTATGGCTACACCTTC
>.|.|TRBV29-1|TRBJ2-6
CSVHEFPGANVLTF
TGCAGCGTTCATGAGTTCCCTGGGGCCAACGTCCTGACTTTC
>TRBD1|.|TRBV12-3/TRBV12-4|TRBJ1-2
CASSLGQGDGYTF
TGTGCCAGCAGTTTAGGACAGGGGGATGGCTACACCTTC
>.|many|TRBV9|TRBJ2-2
CASGKTNTGELFF
TGTGCCAGCGGCAAAACGAACACCGGGGAGCTGTTTTTT
>.|.|TRBV4-1|TRBJ1-2
CASSPGIKWGYTF
TGCGCCAGCAGCCCAGGGATAAAATGGGGCTACACCTTC
>TRBD1|.|TRBV19|TRBJ1-4
CASSWGQVDNEKLFF
TGTGCCAGTAGTTGGGGACAGGTGGATAATGAAAAACTGTTTTTT
>TRBD2|.|TRBV18|TRBJ2-1
CASSPLQREGNEQFF
TGTGCCAGCTCACCACTCCAGCGGGAGGGCAATGAGCAGTTCTTC
>TRBD1|.|TRBV28|TRBJ1-3
CASSLGGQGGNTIYF
TGTGCCAGCAGTTTAGGCGGACAGGGTGGAAACACCATATATTTT
>.|.|TRBV19|TRBJ1-1
CASSRKSRARGTEAFF
TGTGCCAGTAGTAGGAAATCCCGGGCACGGGGAACTGAAGCTTTCTTT
>.|.|TRBV5-1|TRBJ1-1
CASSREGVEGEAFF
TGCGCCAGCAGCAGGGAGGGCGTTGAAGGGGAAGCTTTCTTT
>TRBD2|.|TRBV5-1|TRBJ2-7
CASSLGVAGFYEQYF
TGCGCCAGCAGCTTAGGGGTAGCGGGATTCTACGAGCAGTACTTC
>TRBD2|.|TRBV30|TRBJ2-1
CAWDPSGGPYNEQFF
TGTGCCTGGGATCCCAGCGGGGGACCCTACAATGAGCAGTTCTTC